Each of the 28 T cell receptor beta chains below was sequenced from the same sample in a study of T cells after yellow fever vaccination. One entry per CDR3 protein results from TCRdb running MiXCR on the 5' RACE reads. Among 99,000 or so distinct CDR3 sequences, around 5.5% were seen once, and the ten largest hold about 38%. The starting material was CD8+ T cells sorted from PBMCs, obtained 10 days after the yellow fever booster vaccination. These TCRs come from a man aged 18 to 35 who received the YFV17D yellow fever vaccine.

There are a few counts of this clonotype. The J gene is TRBJ2-3, the V gene TRBV20-1; no reliable D call. This CDR3 comprises 15 residues. In germline, CDR1 is DFQATT, CDR2 SNEGSKA (reference sequence). V lost 2 bases and J 1 base, leaving 13 bases between the germline ends. CDR3 nucleotide sequence: TGCAGTGCTAGAAATCGGTTGTTGGGCACAGATACGCAGTATTTT. This sequence encodes CSARNRLLGTDTQYF.

In its sample, this clonotype was seen once. The J gene is TRBJ2-1, the V gene TRBV5-1, with TRBD1 matching over 9 bases. Germline CDR1 SGHRS, CDR2 YFSETQ. The CDR3 loop spans 16 amino acids. J gave up 7 bases and V 6 bases, and 14 bases lay outside the gene matches. CDR3 in DNA: TGCGCCAGCAACTACCGGGCCGGGACAGGGTGGAATGAGCAGTTCTTC. Protein sequence: CASNYRAGTGWNEQFF.

This clonotype was counted a few times. This rearrangement joins TRBV11-2 to TRBJ2-5; D not certain. Looked up from germline, CDR1 is SGHAT and CDR2 is FQNNGV. V was pared by 5 bases and J by 5 bases, with 12 bases between. The CDR3 loop spans 13 amino acids. CDR3 DNA: TGTGCCAGCAGCCAGCTGGGATCTGAGACCCAGTACTTC. It encodes CASSQLGSETQYF.

This clonotype was counted between two and nine times. The rearrangement joins TRBV6-5 to TRBJ2-5; D ambiguous. The CDR3 length is 14 residues. V gave up 2 bases and J gave up 8 bases, with 15 bases separating them. Germline CDR1 is MNHEY and CDR2 is SVGAGI. The CDR3, as DNA: TGTGCCAGCAGTTACAGGAGCCTGGGGAAAACCCAGTACTTC. This gives the protein CASSYRSLGKTQYF.

The V and J genes are TRBV15 and TRBJ1-1, with 7 bases identical to TRBD1. CDR1 is LNHNV and CDR2 is YYDKDF in the germline V gene (reference sequence). V trimming: 3 bases; J trimming: 1 base; junction bases outside the gene matches: 2. CDR3 length: 14 amino acids. The CDR3 sequence: CATSRPGGNTEAFF. The CDR3 DNA reads as TGTGCCACCAGCAGGCCAGGGGGGAACACTGAAGCTTTCTTT.

The chain is built from TRBV19 and TRBJ2-4, with 9 bases identical to TRBD1. Germline trimming cut 4 bases from V and 6 bases from J; bases unmatched to any gene: 22. The CDR3 has 20 residues. The germline V gene encodes CDR1 LNHDA and CDR2 SQIVND (reference sequence). CDR3 loop: CASSNSPGTGNSERANIQYF. Here the CDR3 DNA reads TGTGCCAGTAGTAATTCCCCCGGGACAGGGAATTCGGAGAGGGCAAACATTCAGTACTTC.

This clonotype was counted many times. The V gene is TRBV9, the J gene TRBJ1-6, with D possibly matching TRBD1 (6 bases). The CDR3 has 15 residues. The ends were cut back, 0 bases at V and 9 bases at J, with 13 bases in the middle. Germline loops: CDR1 SGDLS, CDR2 YYNGEE. The CDR3 region is CASSVAYRETSPLHF. The CDR3 coding sequence is TGTGCCAGCAGCGTAGCGTACAGGGAGACTTCACCCCTCCACTTT.

A few counts support this clonotype. V and J are TRBV6-5 and TRBJ2-3; D gene ambiguous. V dropped 0 bases and J dropped 3 bases, with 10 bases sitting between them. The germline CDR1 and CDR2 sequences are MNHEY and SVGAGI. The CDR3 has 15 amino acids. In DNA, the CDR3 is TGTGCCAGCAGTTACTCCGGACCGAGTACAGATACGCAGTATTTT. The encoded protein is CASSYSGPSTDTQYF.

V usage is TRBV4-3 and J usage is TRBJ1-5; the match to TRBD1 covers 10 bases. V trimming: 4 bases; J trimming: 7 bases; junction bases outside the gene matches: 7. CDR3 length equals 15 residues. The germline CDR1 and CDR2 sequences are LGHNA and YSLEER. For the CDR3, the DNA is TGCGCCAGCAGCCCCAGACAGGGGGCGGGACAGCCCCAGCATTTT. Its translation: CASSPRQGAGQPQHF.

This clonotype showed up many times. V gene TRBV18 combines with J gene TRBJ1-1; 9 bases align to TRBD1. Germline V gene sequence: CDR1 KGHSH, CDR2 LQKENI. Germline trimming cut 3 bases from V and 1 base from J; bases unmatched to any gene: 3. This CDR3 is 15 amino acids long. The CDR3 sequence is CASSPPGQGNTEAFF. CDR3 coding DNA: TGTGCCAGCTCACCCCCGGGACAGGGGAACACTGAAGCTTTCTTT.

This clonotype has ten or more counts. This chain connects TRBV4-1 to TRBJ1-5; possibly TRBD1 for D (6 bases). Trimming took 5 bases from V and 0 from J, leaving 17 bases between them. Germline values: CDR1 MGHRA, CDR2 YSYEKL. The CDR3 has 17 residues. Written as DNA, the CDR3 is TGCGCCAGCAGCATCCGTCCAGGGGAGTATAGCAATCAGCCCCAGCATTTT. This gives the protein CASSIRPGEYSNQPQHF.

This chain uses TRBV7-8 with TRBJ2-5; D might be TRBD1 (5 bases). Trimming took off 4 bases at V and 5 bases at J, with 14 bases between the two ends. There are 14 residues in the CDR3. CDR1 SGHVS and CDR2 FQNEAQ come from the germline V gene. The CDR3 here is CASSWGRITETQYF. The CDR3 DNA reads as TGTGCCAGCAGCTGGGGCCGGATTACGGAGACCCAGTACTTC.

This clonotype was picked up a small number of times. J is TRBJ2-6 and V is TRBV29-1; 16 nucleotides align to TRBD2. Germline lookup yields CDR1 SQVTM and CDR2 ANQGSEA. This CDR3 has 17 residues. Unmatched junction bases numbered 7, after V lost 7 bases and J lost 4 bases. In DNA form, the CDR3 reads TGCAGCGCGGGACTAGCGGGGGGGTCGTCCGGGGCCAACGTCCTGACTTTC. This sequence encodes CSAGLAGGSSGANVLTF. Complete variable domain (other parts from reference TRBV29-1 and TRBJ2-6): SAVISQKPSRDICQRGTSLTIQCQVDSQVTMMFWYRQQPGQSLTLIATANQGSEATYESGFVIDKFPISRPNLTFSTLTVSNMSPEDSSIYLCSAGLAGGSSGANVLTFGAGSRLTVL.

This clonotype was counted between two and nine times. The V gene is TRBV27, the J gene TRBJ2-3; 10 nucleotides agree with TRBD2. This CDR3 contains 16 residues. Trimming took 5 bases from V and 3 from J; bases not matched to a gene: 8. Germline V gives CDR1 MNHEY, CDR2 SMNVEV (reference sequence). The DNA of the CDR3 is TGTGCCAGCAGTCCCGGGACTAGCGTGGAGACAGATACGCAGTATTTT. This translates into CASSPGTSVETDTQYF.

The V call is TRBV20-1, the J call TRBJ2-3; D is perhaps TRBD1 (6 bases). The CDR3 runs to 15 residues. The V gene lost 1 base and the J gene lost 2 bases, with 13 bases spanning the gap. The germline V gene encodes CDR1 DFQATT and CDR2 SNEGSKA (reference sequence). CDR3 nucleotides: TGCAGTGCTAGAGTTTTGGGACAAATCACAGATACGCAGTATTTT. This codes for CSARVLGQITDTQYF.

The J gene is TRBJ2-7, the V gene TRBV7-9; no firm D call. The CDR3 length is 14 residues. Between the trimmed V and J ends, which lost 3 bases and 0 bases, there was a span of 9 bases. The germline CDR1 and CDR2 sequences are SEHNR and FQNEAQ (reference sequence). The CDR3 spells CASSFPSRSYEQYF. CDR3 DNA: TGTGCCAGCAGCTTTCCCTCACGCTCCTACGAGCAGTACTTC.

The chain combines TRBV12-3 or TRBV12-4 with TRBJ1-2; 11 nucleotides agree with TRBD1. V dropped 5 bases and J dropped 5; count of bases not matched to a gene: 10. The CDR3 spans 16 residues. The CDR3 spells CASSGGQGASVYGYTF. For the CDR3, the DNA is TGTGCCAGCAGTGGAGGACAGGGGGCGAGTGTTTATGGCTACACCTTC.

V usage is TRBV11-2 and J usage is TRBJ2-5; D gene unclear. Germline assignment: CDR1 SGHAT and CDR2 FQNNGV. The V and J ends lost 1 base and 5 bases respectively, with 14 bases between them. There are 15 residues in the CDR3. CDR3 sequence: CASSLAAVWGETQYF. The CDR3 region has the DNA TGTGCCAGCAGCTTAGCCGCAGTATGGGGTGAGACCCAGTACTTC. Supplemented by reference TRBV11-2 and TRBJ2-5, the full variable domain reads EAGVAQSPRYKIIEKRQSVAFWCNPISGHATLYWYQQILGQGPKLLIQFQNNGVVDDSQLPKDRFSAERLKGVDSTLKIQPAKLEDSAVYLCASSLAAVWGETQYFGPGTRLLVL.

This clonotype was observed a few times. V is TRBV18 and J is TRBJ1-2, with a possible D match to TRBD1 (6 bases). V was shortened by 6 bases and J by 4 bases, with 12 bases between the two germline ends. The CDR3 has 13 residues. Germline V lookup: CDR1 KGHSH, CDR2 LQKENI. The CDR3 nucleotides read TGTGCCAGCTCCCCCGGGACATCCTATGGCTACACCTTC. This sequence encodes CASSPGTSYGYTF. The full variable domain, rest sourced from reference TRBV18 and TRBJ1-2, is NAGVMQNPRHLVRRRGQEARLRCSPMKGHSHVYWYRQLPEEGLKFMVYLQKENIIDESGMPKERFSAEFPKEGPSILRIQQVVRGDSAAYFCASSPGTSYGYTFGSGTRLTVV.

Ten or more counts support this clonotype. The chain uses TRBV28 and TRBJ2-3; TRBD2 matches at 12 bases. Trimming took 5 bases from V and 2 from J; bases not matched to a gene: 8. This CDR3 is 17 amino acids long. CDR1 MDHEN and CDR2 SYDVKM come from the germline V gene. CDR3 sequence (DNA): TGTGCCAGCAGTCTCGAACTAGCGGGGGGCTCCACAGATACGCAGTATTTT. Encoded protein: CASSLELAGGSTDTQYF. Variable domain in full (rest from reference TRBV28 and TRBJ2-3): DVKVTQSSRYLVKRTGEKVFLECVQDMDHENMFWYRQDPGLGLRLIYFSYDVKMKEKGDIPEGYSVSREKKERFSLILESASTNQTSMYLCASSLELAGGSTDTQYFGPGTRLTVL.

V is TRBV3-1 and J is TRBJ2-7, with 9 nucleotides matching TRBD1. This CDR3 spans 15 amino acids. Germline assignment: CDR1 LGHDT and CDR2 YNNKEL (reference sequence). Unmatched junction bases numbered 8, after V lost 3 bases and J lost 5 bases. CDR3 region: CASSHPRGDRDEQYF. The CDR3 DNA reads TGTGCCAGCAGCCATCCAAGGGGGGACAGGGACGAGCAGTACTTC.

This chain uses TRBV6-6 with TRBJ2-3; 13 bases agree with TRBD2. The CDR3 runs to 17 residues. The ends lost 6 bases at V and 2 bases at J; junction bases unmatched: 8. CDR1 is MNHNY and CDR2 is SVGAGI in the germline V gene (reference sequence). The CDR3 spells CASSAGTSGVYTDTQYF. The DNA of the CDR3 is TGTGCCAGCAGCGCCGGGACTAGCGGGGTGTACACAGATACGCAGTATTTT.

This clonotype was detected ten times or more. The rearrangement joins TRBV5-1 to TRBJ2-1; D possibly uses TRBD1 or TRBD2 (7 bases each). V lost 4 bases and J 6 bases, leaving 26 bases between the germline ends. Looked up from germline, CDR1 is SGHRS and CDR2 is YFSETQ. The CDR3 is 18 residues long. The CDR3 here is CASSLIRGGAGVSNEQFF. The CDR3 region has the DNA TGCGCCAGCAGCCTGATCAGGGGGGGGGCTGGTGTAAGCAATGAGCAGTTCTTC.

This chain links TRBV7-2 with TRBJ2-6; D might be TRBD1 or TRBD2, each matching 5 bases. Trimming stripped 2 bases from V and 3 bases from J, with 8 bases between. The CDR3 totals 15 residues. Per germline, CDR1 SGHTA and CDR2 FQGNSA. CDR3 in DNA: TGTGCCAGCAGCTTAACAGGAGGTGGGGCCAACGTCCTGACTTTC. It encodes CASSLTGGGANVLTF.

J is TRBJ1-1 and V is TRBV20-1, with TRBD1 as a possible D gene (5 bases). V was trimmed by 3 bases and J by 4 bases, leaving 18 bases between them. Germline V lookup: CDR1 DFQATT, CDR2 SNEGSKA (reference sequence). CDR3 size: 15 residues. The CDR3 here is CSASADSGPSTEAFF. CDR3 in DNA: TGCAGTGCTAGTGCTGACTCAGGGCCTTCCACTGAAGCTTTCTTT.

This clonotype was recorded many times. V and J are TRBV7-9 and TRBJ2-2; no clear D. The CDR3 is 17 amino acids. Deletions cut 5 bases from V and 5 bases from J, with 21 bases between. CDR1 and CDR2 (germline): SEHNR, FQNEAQ (reference sequence). CDR3 sequence: CASSPNYIGQRTGELFF. In nucleotides, the CDR3 is TGTGCCAGCAGCCCAAATTACATAGGCCAGAGGACCGGGGAGCTGTTTTTT.

This clonotype turned up a few times. The genes are TRBV6-5 and TRBJ1-1, with D perhaps matching TRBD1 (5 bases). The CDR3 has 15 residues. Trimming took off 0 bases at V and 1 base at J, with 9 bases between the two ends. Germline CDR1 is MNHEY and CDR2 is SVGAGI. CDR3 region: CASSYSEGSNTEAFF. The CDR3 DNA sequence: TGTGCCAGCAGTTACTCCGAGGGGTCGAACACTGAAGCTTTCTTT.

This clonotype was seen more than once but under ten times. This chain joins TRBV5-1 and TRBJ2-3; 7 bases match TRBD1. Germline V lookup: CDR1 SGHRS, CDR2 YFSETQ. This CDR3 comprises 12 residues. V lost 4 bases, J lost 9 bases, and 5 bases stayed unmatched. Here the CDR3 reads CASSQGQRTQYF. The DNA of the CDR3 is TGCGCCAGCAGCCAGGGACAGAGGACGCAGTATTTT.